The TCR beta chain described here comes from a study of long-term antiretroviral therapy in people with HIV. A remark on this clone: The antigen remains undetermined.

The assay used was immunoSEQ (version v3.0), run at survey level. The protocol was immunoSEQ multiplex PCR, while the TCRdb copy is restricted to in-frame clones and leaves out a portion. The table lists under 45,000 clones, roughly 90% of them singletons, with under 5% in the top ten. V was cut by 3 bases and J by 1 base, with 15 bases left in between. The CDR3 is made up of 16 amino acids. Per germline, CDR1 SGHTA and CDR2 FQGNSA. Study results and caveats: ART-treated samples gained diversity yet remained below transplant donor controls. Whereas controls had wider CDR3 length ranges, HIV repertoires had narrower ones. Every time point showed a repertoire led by clones expanded before ART.

The sequencing here drew on unsorted PBMCs, taken 1.2 years after starting antiretroviral therapy. The chain links TRBV7-2 to TRBJ2-5; D possibly corresponds to TRBD2 (7 bases). The receptor was isolated from a woman aged 50 to 60 with HIV. Here the CDR3 reads CASSLREGGFQETQYF. In nucleotides, the CDR3 is TGTGCCAGCAGCTTGAGAGAGGGGGGGTTCCAAGAGACCCAGTACTTC.